The next 22 T cell receptor beta chains were all read from a single sample in a study of graft-versus-host responses after intestinal transplantation. Their antigens are not known. Some clones are missing from TCRdb's copy, which holds only in-frame ones; the method was immunoSEQ multiplex PCR. The sample yields roughly 97,000 clones, about 88% seen once. The source was unstimulated CD4+ T cells sorted from spleen or lymph node cells, collected before intestinal transplant. All receptors derive from a human donor who received an intestinal transplant.

The chain uses TRBV20-1 and TRBJ2-7; no reliable D call. Between the trimmed V and J ends, which lost 1 base and 3 bases, there was a span of 4 bases. The germline gives CDR1 DFQATT, CDR2 SNEGSKA (reference sequence). CDR3 length: 11 amino acids. The CDR3 DNA follows: TGCAGTGCTAGAGTACACTACGAGCAGTACTTC. Translating it yields CSARVHYEQYF.

V usage is TRBV4-1 and J usage is TRBJ2-3; D remains unclear. V was pared by 2 bases and J by 6 bases, with 9 bases between. The CDR3 has 13 residues. The germline gives CDR1 MGHRA, CDR2 YSYEKL. For the CDR3, the DNA is TGCGCCAGCAGCCAATTTCTATCGGATACGCAGTATTTT. Protein: CASSQFLSDTQYF.

The rearrangement links TRBV19 to TRBJ1-2; 9 bases align to TRBD1. The V and J ends lost 7 bases and 7 bases, in that order; junction bases with no gene match: 10. From germline, CDR1 is LNHDA and CDR2 SQIVND (reference sequence). CDR3 length: 14 amino acids. For the CDR3, the DNA is TGTGCCAGTACCAGCCGGACAGGGGAATCTGGCTACACCTTC. The encoded protein is CASTSRTGESGYTF. Variable domain in full (rest from reference TRBV19 and TRBJ1-2): DGGITQSPKYLFRKEGQNVTLSCEQNLNHDAMYWYRQDPGQGLRLIYYSQIVNDFQKGDIAEGYSVSREKKESFPLTVTSAQKNPTAFYLCASTSRTGESGYTFGSGTRLTVV.

The count of this clone is one. This chain joins TRBV18 and TRBJ2-7, with 9 nucleotides matching TRBD1. Per germline, CDR1 KGHSH and CDR2 LQKENI. The V segment lost 6 bases and the J segment 0 bases; nucleotides outside the gene matches: 9. The length of the CDR3 is 16 residues. CDR3 protein: CASSTQPGQGSYEQYF. In DNA, the CDR3 is TGTGCCAGCTCTACACAGCCGGGACAGGGCTCCTACGAGCAGTACTTC.

The chain uses TRBV2 and TRBJ2-5; D uncertain. The CDR3 is 13 residues long. Germline CDR1 and CDR2: SNHLY and FYNNEI. Between the trimmed V and J ends, which lost 1 base and 4 bases, there was a span of 7 bases. The CDR3 loop reads CASSEGARETQYF. CDR3 in DNA: TGTGCCAGCAGTGAAGGGGCTCGAGAGACCCAGTACTTC.

The rearrangement uses TRBV5-1 and TRBJ2-5, with D unresolved. The J call could be wrong; TRBJ2-7 is a better fit for the DNA end. CDR3 size: 14 residues. Germline V gene lookup returns CDR1 SGHRS and CDR2 YFSETQ. The CDR3 DNA is TGCGCCAGCAGCTCTCAACGGGCCTCCTACGAGCAGTACTTC. Translated: CASSSQRASYEQYF.

This chain uses TRBV10-2 with TRBJ2-4, with a weak D call TRBD1 (5 bases). Germline values: CDR1 WSHSY, CDR2 SAAADI. The CDR3 sequence is 14 residues long. Trimming took off 0 bases at V and 7 bases at J, with 10 bases between the two ends. The DNA for the CDR3 is TGCGCCAGCAGTGAGTCTTTCCCAGGGAACATTCAGTACTTC. Amino acids: CASSESFPGNIQYF.

V usage is TRBV5-4 and J usage is TRBJ2-7; 12 positions match TRBD2. V dropped 2 bases and J dropped 3; count of bases not matched to a gene: 9. In germline, CDR1 is SGHNT, CDR2 YYREEE (reference sequence). The CDR3 is 17 amino acids. In nucleotides, the CDR3 is TGTGCCAGCAGCTTCAGACTAGCGGGGGTTGCGGACTACGAGCAGTACTTC. It specifies CASSFRLAGVADYEQYF.

The rearrangement uses TRBV6-6 and TRBJ1-5; D gene unclear. Germline V lookup: CDR1 MNHNY, CDR2 SVGAGI (reference sequence). The ends were cut back, 0 bases at V and 5 bases at J, with 8 bases in the middle. This CDR3 spans 14 amino acids. The CDR3 coding sequence is TGTGCCAGCAGTTACTCGGGCTTCTATCAGCCCCAGCATTTT. Its translation: CASSYSGFYQPQHF.

This chain joins TRBV6-1 and TRBJ1-1, with D possibly TRBD1 on 6 matching bases. V dropped 5 bases and J dropped 5 bases, with 18 bases sitting between them. CDR3 length: 15 residues. Germline loops: CDR1 MNHNS, CDR2 SASEGT. CDR3 residues: CASSLSGGRRTEAFF. CDR3 nucleotide sequence: TGTGCCAGCAGTTTATCGGGGGGCAGGAGAACTGAAGCTTTCTTT.

This chain connects TRBV2 to TRBJ1-2; D is ambiguous. The CDR3 extends over 13 amino acids. V lost 2 bases to trimming and J lost 2 bases, with 6 bases between them. The germline V gene encodes CDR1 SNHLY and CDR2 FYNNEI. The CDR3: CASSERTNYGYTF. The CDR3 bases are TGTGCCAGCAGTGAACGTACGAACTATGGCTACACCTTC.

The rearrangement uses TRBV18 and TRBJ1-1; maybe TRBD1 (5 bases). This CDR3 region has 13 residues. V dropped 5 bases and J dropped 0 bases, with 7 bases sitting between them. Looked up from germline, CDR1 is KGHSH and CDR2 is LQKENI. The CDR3 loop is CASSDSMNTEAFF. CDR3 nucleotide sequence: TGTGCCAGCTCAGACAGCATGAACACTGAAGCTTTCTTT.

J is TRBJ1-2 and V is TRBV6-5; D possibly corresponds to TRBD1 (5 bases). Germline V gene data show CDR1 as MNHEY and CDR2 as SVGAGI. This CDR3 spans 13 amino acids. Trimming removed 0 bases from V and 7 bases from J, with 9 bases in between. The CDR3 region is CASSYSRGFGYTF. CDR3 coding DNA: TGTGCCAGCAGTTACTCAAGGGGATTTGGCTACACCTTC.

The CDR3 here is CAITPGWGGTNEQFF. In DNA form, the CDR3 reads TGTGCCATCACCCCGGGTTGGGGCGGGACCAATGAGCAGTTCTTC. The chain employs TRBV10-3 and TRBJ2-1; a weak D match, TRBD2 (6 bases). The germline CDR1 and CDR2 sequences are ENHRY and SYGVKD. Trimming took off 7 bases at V and 6 bases at J, with 19 bases between the two ends. The CDR3 spans 15 residues.

The chain joins TRBV10-3 to TRBJ1-1, with 10 nucleotides matching TRBD1. Germline V gives CDR1 ENHRY, CDR2 SYGVKD. J gave up 0 bases and V 7 bases, and 5 bases lay outside the gene matches. The CDR3 contains 15 residues. CDR3 loop: CAITGQGDVNTEAFF. CDR3 coding DNA: TGTGCCATCACCGGACAGGGGGATGTGAACACTGAAGCTTTCTTT.

This chain connects TRBV2 to TRBJ1-1, with D possibly matching TRBD1 (6 bases). Germline V gene lookup returns CDR1 SNHLY and CDR2 FYNNEI. The CDR3 extends over 13 amino acids. Trimming removed 2 bases from V and 6 bases from J, with 10 bases in between. The CDR3 spells CASSERGYSEAFF. CDR3 bases: TGTGCCAGCAGTGAAAGGGGGTATTCTGAAGCTTTCTTT.

In its sample, this clone was seen once. The V and J genes are TRBV5-4 and TRBJ2-3; D remains unclear. The V gene's germline CDR1 is SGHNT and CDR2 YYREEE (reference sequence). V was clipped by 2 bases and J by 0 bases, with 7 bases between them. CDR3 length: 14 residues. The CDR3: CASSLKTSTDTQYF. The CDR3 region has the DNA TGTGCCAGCAGCTTAAAGACTAGCACAGATACGCAGTATTTT.

The V call is TRBV4-2, the J call TRBJ1-2; D is unresolved. CDR1 is LGHNA, CDR2 YNFKEQ, per germline. This CDR3 region has 15 residues. The V end was cut by 0 bases, the J end by 0 bases, with 8 bases between. CDR3 region: CASSQEMDPNYGYTF. CDR3 nucleotide sequence: TGTGCCAGCAGCCAAGAAATGGATCCTAACTATGGCTACACCTTC.

The chain has TRBV7-6 and TRBJ1-2; perhaps TRBD1 as D (5 bases). The CDR3 loop spans 14 amino acids. Looked up from germline, CDR1 is SGHVS and CDR2 is FNYEAQ. Trimming shortened V by 7 bases and J by 8 bases, and 20 bases separated the two germline ends. The CDR3 is CASTPGGGLLGYTF. As DNA, the CDR3 is TGTGCCAGCACCCCCGGGGGGGGTCTTTTAGGCTACACCTTC. The full variable domain, rest sourced from reference TRBV7-6 and TRBJ1-2, is GAGVSQSPRYKVTKRGQDVALRCDPISGHVSLYWYRQALGQGPEFLTYFNYEAQQDKSGLPNDRFSAERPEGSISTLTIQRTEQRDSAMYRCASTPGGGLLGYTFGSGTRLTVV.

This clone came up once. This chain links TRBV28 with TRBJ2-7, with D perhaps matching TRBD1 (6 bases). CDR1 is MDHEN and CDR2 is SYDVKM in the germline V gene. The CDR3 contains 17 residues. The V end was cut by 6 bases, the J end by 7 bases, with 28 bases between. The CDR3 DNA reads TGTGCCAGCAGCCACCGTTGGGCGATAGGGGGTCCCAGGGAGCAGTACTTC. It yields the protein CASSHRWAIGGPREQYF.

The chain uses TRBV6-1 and TRBJ1-5; no firm D call. The CDR3 runs to 13 residues. V lost 8 bases and J lost 9, with 17 bases in between. From germline, CDR1 is MNHNS and CDR2 SASEGT. The CDR3 reads CASQPTQRAPQHF. The CDR3 DNA is TGTGCCAGCCAACCGACCCAACGGGCGCCCCAGCATTTT.

The chain links TRBV19 to TRBJ1-4, with D tentatively TRBD1 (6 bases). The CDR3 extends over 14 amino acids. CDR1 LNHDA and CDR2 SQIVND come from the germline V gene (reference sequence). Trimming stripped 5 bases from V and 7 bases from J, with 14 bases between. CDR3 in amino acids: CASSQRGTGEKLFF. DNA of the CDR3: TGTGCCAGTAGTCAAAGGGGGACGGGTGAAAAACTGTTTTTT.